Listed below are T cell receptor beta chains from one sample, sequenced in a study of metastatic and nonmetastatic thyroid tumors. TCRdb re-called clones from the PCR reads using MiXCR. The table lists just under 20,000 clones, over 20% of them singletons. Sequenced sample: adjacent normal tissue. The receptors derive from a female donor with papillary thyroid cancer or a benign thyroid nodule (not recorded which). Some clones in this sample may be carry-over from other donors' samples. The CDR3 runs from the conserved cysteine through the conserved F or W. The D gene is left open where the match is weak. Not all rows give a size; the values are once, few, many and, for expanded clones, a class.

v_gene: TRBV24-1; j_gene: TRBJ2-1; d_gene: TRBD2; abundance: -; CDR3aa: CATGTSGNYNEQFF; CDR3nt: TGTGCCACAGGGACTAGCGGTAACTACAATGAGCAGTTCTTC
v_gene: TRBV6-1; j_gene: TRBJ2-7; d_gene: -; abundance: -; CDR3aa: CASTAAYEQYF; CDR3nt: TGTGCCAGCACGGCAGCCTACGAGCAGTACTTC
v_gene: TRBV10-3; j_gene: TRBJ1-1; d_gene: -; abundance: -; CDR3aa: CAISEGHYNTEAFF; CDR3nt: TGTGCCATCAGTGAAGGGCACTATAACACTGAAGCTTTCTTT
v_gene: TRBV27; j_gene: TRBJ2-7; d_gene: -; abundance: many; CDR3aa: CASSFAQVSYEQYF; CDR3nt: TGTGCCAGCAGTTTCGCACAGGTCTCCTACGAGCAGTACTTC
v_gene: TRBV9; j_gene: TRBJ2-5; d_gene: TRBD2; abundance: many; CDR3aa: CASSVAAGARETQYF; CDR3nt: TGTGCCAGCAGCGTGGCGGCGGGAGCGAGAGAGACCCAGTACTTC
v_gene: TRBV30; j_gene: TRBJ2-5; d_gene: -; abundance: many; CDR3aa: CAWSVTQETQYF; CDR3nt: TGTGCCTGGAGTGTTACCCAAGAGACCCAGTACTTC
v_gene: TRBV7-2; j_gene: TRBJ2-4; d_gene: TRBD2; abundance: many; CDR3aa: CASSLASGRGLHIQYF; CDR3nt: TGTGCCAGCAGCTTAGCTAGCGGGAGAGGTCTTCACATTCAGTACTTC
v_gene: TRBV2; j_gene: TRBJ2-7; d_gene: TRBD2; abundance: few; CDR3aa: CASSVDWSGGEQYF; CDR3nt: TGTGCCAGCAGTGTAGATTGGTCCGGGGGGGAGCAGTACTTC
v_gene: TRBV20-1; j_gene: TRBJ2-7; d_gene: TRBD2; abundance: once; CDR3aa: CSAREASGAYEQYF; CDR3nt: TGCAGTGCTAGAGAGGCTAGCGGGGCTTACGAGCAGTACTTC
v_gene: TRBV27; j_gene: TRBJ1-2; d_gene: -; abundance: few; CDR3aa: CASSLTGLGYYGYTF; CDR3nt: TGTGCCAGCAGCTTGACGGGATTGGGTTACTATGGCTACACCTTC
v_gene: TRBV5-1; j_gene: TRBJ2-5; d_gene: -; abundance: many; CDR3aa: CATTSTVGGETQYF; CDR3nt: TGCGCCACCACGTCTACAGTCGGAGGGGAGACCCAGTACTTC
v_gene: TRBV30; j_gene: TRBJ1-5; d_gene: TRBD1; abundance: medium-sized; CDR3aa: CAWSEQGTSNQPQHF; CDR3nt: TGTGCCTGGAGTGAACAGGGGACGAGCAATCAGCCCCAGCATTTT
v_gene: TRBV7-9; j_gene: TRBJ2-1; d_gene: TRBD1; abundance: many; CDR3aa: CASSSSTGTGDEQFF; CDR3nt: TGTGCCAGCAGCTCGTCCACCGGGACAGGTGATGAGCAGTTCTTC
v_gene: TRBV15; j_gene: TRBJ2-3; d_gene: -; abundance: medium-sized; CDR3aa: CATSRDRGSRADTQYF; CDR3nt: TGTGCCACCAGCAGAGATCGCGGGTCCCGCGCGGATACGCAGTATTTT
v_gene: TRBV11-1; j_gene: TRBJ2-1; d_gene: -; abundance: -; CDR3aa: CASTRTGVMTLADNEQFF; CDR3nt: TGTGCCAGCACCCGGACAGGAGTTATGACATTAGCGGACAATGAGCAGTTCTTC
v_gene: TRBV9; j_gene: TRBJ2-3; d_gene: -; abundance: few; CDR3aa: CASSGTVPSTDTQYF; CDR3nt: TGTGCCAGCAGCGGGACGGTACCCAGCACAGATACGCAGTATTTT
v_gene: TRBV7-2; j_gene: TRBJ2-5; d_gene: -; abundance: many; CDR3aa: CASSLWGAAKETQYF; CDR3nt: TGTGCCAGCAGCTTGTGGGGAGCAGCGAAAGAGACCCAGTACTTC
v_gene: TRBV27; j_gene: TRBJ2-3; d_gene: -; abundance: few; CDR3aa: CASSLEGLGTDTQYF; CDR3nt: TGCGCCAGCAGTTTAGAGGGGTTAGGCACAGATACGCAGTATTTT
v_gene: TRBV11-2; j_gene: TRBJ2-7; d_gene: -; abundance: -; CDR3aa: CASSLTGAEQYF; CDR3nt: TGTGCCAGCAGCTTAACAGGTGCTGAGCAGTACTTC
v_gene: TRBV12-3/TRBV12-4; j_gene: TRBJ1-5; d_gene: -; abundance: -; CDR3aa: CASSRDRRQPQHF; CDR3nt: TGTGCCAGCAGCCGTGACCGCCGGCAGCCCCAGCATTTT
v_gene: TRBV6-1; j_gene: TRBJ2-7; d_gene: -; abundance: many; CDR3aa: CASSDDRYEQYF; CDR3nt: TGTGCCAGCAGCGACGACCGCTACGAGCAGTACTTC
v_gene: TRBV6-6; j_gene: TRBJ2-7; d_gene: -; abundance: few; CDR3aa: CASSYGGTRDEQYF; CDR3nt: TGTGCCAGCAGTTACGGGGGAACTCGAGACGAGCAGTACTTC
v_gene: TRBV29-1; j_gene: TRBJ1-1; d_gene: -; abundance: many; CDR3aa: CSLTRGGFGAFF; CDR3nt: TGCAGCCTAACCCGTGGGGGATTCGGAGCTTTCTTT
v_gene: TRBV5-1; j_gene: TRBJ2-3; d_gene: TRBD2; abundance: many; CDR3aa: CASSPRTSGSFTDTQYF; CDR3nt: TGCGCCAGCAGCCCGCGGACTAGCGGGAGTTTCACAGATACGCAGTATTTT